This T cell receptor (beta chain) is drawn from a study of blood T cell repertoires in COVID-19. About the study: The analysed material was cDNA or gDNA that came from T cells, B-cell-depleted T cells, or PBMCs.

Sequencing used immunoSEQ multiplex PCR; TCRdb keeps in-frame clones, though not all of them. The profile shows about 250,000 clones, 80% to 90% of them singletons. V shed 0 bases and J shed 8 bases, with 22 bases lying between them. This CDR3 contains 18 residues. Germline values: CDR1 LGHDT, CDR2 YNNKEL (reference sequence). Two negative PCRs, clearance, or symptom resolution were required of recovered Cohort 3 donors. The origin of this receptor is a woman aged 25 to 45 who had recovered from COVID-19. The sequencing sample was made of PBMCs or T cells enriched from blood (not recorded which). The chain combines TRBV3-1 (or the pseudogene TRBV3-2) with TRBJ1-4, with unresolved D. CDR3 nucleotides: TGTGCCAGCAGCCAAGATACCAGGCCGAGGGTTGGGCTCGAAAAACTGTTTTTT. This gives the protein CASSQDTRPRVGLEKLFF.